This T cell receptor (beta chain) appears in the sequencing data of a study of T cell repertoires in cytomegalovirus infection (dated by TCRdb to about 2019). Background on the whole study: Donor HLA type was relevant to the analysis, as public TCR beta signatures indicated carriage of CMV infection together with the matching HLA type.

These reads were obtained on an Illumina HiSeq 1500. TCRdb passed the public sequencing reads through fastp at Q25 and MiXCR, retaining productive beta sequences. Entries are consolidated by CDR3 protein sequence, retaining the most common genes and DNA. The sample table shows some 390,000 distinct CDR3 sequences, and around 18% are seen once. 7.5% to 9.5% of the sample belongs to the ten largest clones. This clonotype was seen more than once but under ten times. It lacks a known antigen. No qualities accompany the bases; no much larger clone lies one base away. Paper-wide results and their limitations: The ex vivo response was dominated by HLA-C-restricted CMV-specific TCR beta clonotypes, and the single most frequent clonotype in two of eight donors was supplied by these HLA-C-restricted clonotypes. Carriers of CMV infection plus the relevant HLA type were discriminated by the cumulative frequency of public TCR beta family members in the study cohort and in an independent roughly 370-donor cohort.

Spanning cysteine to phenylalanine, the CDR3 consists of 14 amino acids. Only the CDR3 region is kept as DNA, spanning 42 bases read in frame from base 1. Trimmed from V: 5 bases; trimmed from J: 7 bases; junction bases lacking a gene match: 8. The receptor was derived from a human donor in good health (CMV status not recorded). Some clones in this sample may be carry-over from other donors' samples. The V and J genes are TRBV12-3 or TRBV12-4 and TRBJ2-7; the junction holds 10 bases that match TRBD1. Material for sequencing was PBMCs. The bases are TGTGCCAGCAGTCGATACGGGACAGGGGTTGAGCAGTACTTC. Its amino acids are CASSRYGTGVEQYF.